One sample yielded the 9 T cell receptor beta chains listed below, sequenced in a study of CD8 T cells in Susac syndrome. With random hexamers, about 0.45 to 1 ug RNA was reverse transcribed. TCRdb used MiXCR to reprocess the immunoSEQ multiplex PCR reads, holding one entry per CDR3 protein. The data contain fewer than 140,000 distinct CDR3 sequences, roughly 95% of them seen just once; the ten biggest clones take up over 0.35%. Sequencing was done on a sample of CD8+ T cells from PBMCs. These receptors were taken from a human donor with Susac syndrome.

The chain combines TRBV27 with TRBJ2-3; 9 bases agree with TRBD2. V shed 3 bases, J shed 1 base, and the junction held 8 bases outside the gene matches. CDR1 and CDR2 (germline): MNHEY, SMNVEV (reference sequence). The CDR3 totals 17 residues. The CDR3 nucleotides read TGTGCCAGCAGTTTGGCGGGGGGGTCGGGGCGCACAGATACGCAGTATTTT. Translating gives CASSLAGGSGRTDTQYF.

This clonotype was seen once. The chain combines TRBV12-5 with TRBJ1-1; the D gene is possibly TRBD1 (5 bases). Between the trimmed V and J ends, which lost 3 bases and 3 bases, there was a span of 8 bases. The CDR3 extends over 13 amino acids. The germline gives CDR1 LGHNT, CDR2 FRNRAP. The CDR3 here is CASGFGGYTEAFF. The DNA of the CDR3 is TGTGCTAGTGGTTTTGGGGGGTACACTGAAGCTTTCTTT.

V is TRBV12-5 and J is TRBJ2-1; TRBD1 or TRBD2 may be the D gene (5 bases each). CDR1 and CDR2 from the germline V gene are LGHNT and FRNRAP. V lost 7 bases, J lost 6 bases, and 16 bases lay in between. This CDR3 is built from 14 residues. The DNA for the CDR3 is TGTGCTAGTGAAATCGGGGCCGGAGGCAATGAGCAGTTCTTC. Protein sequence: CASEIGAGGNEQFF. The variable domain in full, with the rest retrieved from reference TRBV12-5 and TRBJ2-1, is DARVTQTPRHKVTEMGQEVTMRCQPILGHNTVFWYRQTMMQGLELLAYFRNRAPLDDSGMPKDRFSAEMPDATLATLKIQPSEPRDSAVYFCASEIGAGGNEQFFGPGTRLTVL.

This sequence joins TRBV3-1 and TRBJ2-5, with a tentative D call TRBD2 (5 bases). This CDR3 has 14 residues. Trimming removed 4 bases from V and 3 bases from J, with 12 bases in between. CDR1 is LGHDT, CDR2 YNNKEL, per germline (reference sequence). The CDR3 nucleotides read TGTGCCAGCAGCCCCTTGGACTCGGAAGAGACCCAGTACTTC. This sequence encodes CASSPLDSEETQYF.

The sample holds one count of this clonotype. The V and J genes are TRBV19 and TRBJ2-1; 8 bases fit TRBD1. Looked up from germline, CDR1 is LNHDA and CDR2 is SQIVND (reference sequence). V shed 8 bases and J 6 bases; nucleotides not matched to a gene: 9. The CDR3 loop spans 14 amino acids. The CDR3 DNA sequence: TGTGCCAGTGCCTGGACAGGGCCTGGCAATGAGCAGTTCTTC. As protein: CASAWTGPGNEQFF.

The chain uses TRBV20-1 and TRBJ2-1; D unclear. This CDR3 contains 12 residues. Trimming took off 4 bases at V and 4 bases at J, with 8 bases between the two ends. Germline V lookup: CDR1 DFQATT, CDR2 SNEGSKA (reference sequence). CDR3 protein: CSAKQSYNEQFF. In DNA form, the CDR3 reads TGCAGTGCTAAACAATCTTACAATGAGCAGTTCTTC.

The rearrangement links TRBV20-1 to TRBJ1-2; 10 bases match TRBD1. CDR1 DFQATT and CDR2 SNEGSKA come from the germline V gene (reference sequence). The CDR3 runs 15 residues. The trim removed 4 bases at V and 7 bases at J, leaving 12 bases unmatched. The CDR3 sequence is CSATLGTGEMVGYTF. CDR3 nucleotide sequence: TGCAGTGCTACCCTGGGGACAGGGGAGATGGTTGGCTACACCTTC.

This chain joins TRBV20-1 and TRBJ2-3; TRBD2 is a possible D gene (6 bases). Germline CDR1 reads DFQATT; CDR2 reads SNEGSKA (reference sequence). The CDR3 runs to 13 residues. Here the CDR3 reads CSQPRGSTDTQYF. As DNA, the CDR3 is TGCAGCCAGCCGCGGGGAAGCACAGATACGCAGTATTTT.

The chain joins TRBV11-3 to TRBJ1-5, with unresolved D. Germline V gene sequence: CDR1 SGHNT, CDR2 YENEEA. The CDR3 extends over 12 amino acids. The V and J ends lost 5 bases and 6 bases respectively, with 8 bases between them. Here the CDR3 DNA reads TGTGCCAGCAGCCTTTTACGTCAGCCCCAGCATTTT. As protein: CASSLLRQPQHF.